Below are 8 T cell receptor beta chains sequenced from a single sample in a study of Graves' ophthalmopathy and Graves' hyperthyroidism. RNA served as the template for amplifying TCR beta CDR3 regions. HTBI primers were used in a first-round RT-PCR, which preceded a second-round multiplex PCR. TCRdb used MiXCR to reprocess the multiplex PCR reads, holding one entry per CDR3 protein. The sample comprises some 390,000 distinct CDR3 sequences, about 18% of which are singletons, and about 1.6% rests with the top ten. Sequenced: peripheral blood. The receptors shown here come from a woman aged 18-30 years with Graves' ophthalmopathy.

This clonotype was observed many times. An end of the junction does not agree with germline; a read error may underlie this. V is TRBV25-1 and J is TRBJ2-2, with D perhaps given as TRBD1 or TRBD2 (6 bases each). This CDR3 has 15 amino acids. CDR1 and CDR2 from the germline V gene are MGHDK and SYGVNS. In DNA form, the CDR3 reads TGTGCCAGCACAGAAACGGGGGCAAACACCGGGGAGCTGCTTTTT. This encodes CASTETGANTGELLF.

This clonotype was picked up many times. V usage is TRBV12-3 or TRBV12-4 and J usage is TRBJ2-2; a weak D match, TRBD2 (6 bases). CDR3 length: 15 residues. Trimming took off 6 bases at V and 0 bases at J, with 11 bases between the two ends. CDR3 in DNA: TGTGCCAGCAGGGGGGGAGCCCCGAACACCGGGGAGCTGTTTTTT. Amino acids: CASRGGAPNTGELFF.

There are many counts of this clonotype. The V gene is TRBV6-1, the J gene TRBJ1-5; D perhaps matches TRBD1 (5 bases). Germline CDR1 is MNHNS and CDR2 is SASEGT. Trimming shortened V by 6 bases and J by 4 bases, and 10 bases separated the two germline ends. The CDR3 runs to 13 residues. CDR3 sequence (DNA): TGTGCCAGCAGCGACAGCCTAAATCAGCCCCAGCATTTT. Protein sequence: CASSDSLNQPQHF.

This chain joins TRBV11-2 and TRBJ2-2; D is unclear. Trimming stripped 2 bases from V and 6 bases from J, with 16 bases between. Germline V gene data show CDR1 as SGHAT and CDR2 as FQNNGV. The CDR3 is 16 residues long. CDR3 sequence reads: CASSLPSQSRAGELFF. In nucleotides, the CDR3 is TGTGCCAGCAGCTTACCTTCGCAGAGCCGGGCCGGGGAGCTGTTTTTT. Filled out from reference TRBV11-2 and TRBJ2-2, the complete variable domain reads EAGVAQSPRYKIIEKRQSVAFWCNPISGHATLYWYQQILGQGPKLLIQFQNNGVVDDSQLPKDRFSAERLKGVDSTLKIQPAKLEDSAVYLCASSLPSQSRAGELFFGEGSRLTVL.

This clonotype showed up many times. The chain recombines TRBV7-2 with TRBJ1-4, with no clear D. CDR3 size: 15 residues. CDR1 is SGHTA and CDR2 is FQGNSA in the germline V gene. V was trimmed by 0 bases and J by 4 bases, leaving 9 bases between them. The CDR3 region is CASSLAGLVNEKLFF. For the CDR3, the DNA is TGTGCCAGCAGCTTAGCGGGTCTTGTTAATGAAAAACTGTTTTTT.

The genes are TRBV12-3 or TRBV12-4 and TRBJ1-1; D unresolved. Between the trimmed V and J ends, which lost 1 base and 4 bases, there was a span of 13 bases. This CDR3 contains 15 residues. This CDR3 is CASSLGPGMGTEAFF. CDR3 sequence (DNA): TGTGCCAGCAGTTTAGGTCCGGGGATGGGCACTGAAGCTTTCTTT.

This clonotype was seen ten or more times. The chain employs TRBV9 and TRBJ2-7; D ambiguous. The CDR3 spans 14 residues. V lost 4 bases, J lost 2 bases, and 13 bases lay in between. Germline V CDR1 and CDR2: SGDLS, YYNGEE. CDR3 sequence reads: CASSPPGNPYEQYF. The CDR3 DNA is TGTGCCAGCAGCCCCCCCGGTAACCCCTACGAGCAGTACTTC.

This clonotype came up many times. CDR3 loop: CASSIGTAPGVSSGANVLTF. The CDR3 DNA is TGTGCCAGCAGCATCGGGACAGCCCCGGGGGTTAGCTCTGGGGCCAACGTCCTGACTTTC. The gene calls are TRBV21-1 and TRBJ2-6; the DNA was not used to check the table's D call, TRBD1. TRBV21-1 is noted as a pseudogene. The CDR3 covers 20 residues.